This TCR beta chain was recorded in a study of shared clonotypes between healthy human individuals. V was pared by 4 bases and J by 1 base, with 7 bases of the junction left unmatched. The CDR3 covers 16 residues. The germline CDR1 and CDR2 sequences are SGHRS and YFSETQ. Only in-frame clones appear in the TCRdb table, and some are missing; sequencing was by immunoSEQ multiplex PCR. The table lists about 380,000 clones, approximately 96% of them singletons. Material: memory CD8+ T cells sorted from blood. Subset of the sample: CD45RO+ cells pooled with CCR7-negative TemRA cells. This TCR was recovered from a man aged 25 to 45 in good health. The chain joins TRBV5-1 to TRBJ2-7; 11 nucleotides line up with TRBD2. The CDR3 region is CASSKIAGGPSYEQYF. The CDR3 region has the DNA TGCGCCAGCAGCAAAATAGCGGGAGGGCCGTCCTACGAGCAGTACTTC.